The 9 T cell receptor beta chains below all came from one sample that was sequenced in a study of blood T cell repertoires in COVID-19. The repertoire was sequenced with immunoSEQ multiplex PCR; TCRdb's copy has only in-frame clones and lacks some. The sample lists roughly 410,000 clones, around 91% occurring once. The sample taken for sequencing was peripheral blood. The receptors shown here come from a woman aged 40 to 50 with COVID-19, enrolled during active disease.

V is TRBV19 and J is TRBJ1-2, with a tentative D call TRBD1 (5 bases). The V and J ends lost 5 bases and 4 bases respectively, with 17 bases between them. This CDR3 is 15 amino acids long. Germline CDR1 reads LNHDA; CDR2 reads SQIVND (reference sequence). The DNA for the CDR3 is TGTGCCAGTAGTGTTACCTTGACAGACCGCTATGGCTACACCTTC. This codes for CASSVTLTDRYGYTF.

The chain employs TRBV30 and TRBJ2-3, with 8 bases identical to TRBD1. This CDR3 contains 13 residues. CDR1 is GTSNPN and CDR2 is SVGIG in the germline V gene (reference sequence). CDR3 nucleotides: TGTGTTGGACAGGGAAAGGCGGCAGATACGCAGTATTTT. This sequence encodes CVGQGKAADTQYF. The full variable domain, completed using reference TRBV30 and TRBJ2-3, is SQTIHQWPATLVQPVGSPLSLECTVEGTSNPNLYWYRQAAGRGLQLLFYSVGIGQISSEVPQNLSASRPQDRQFILSSKKLLLSDSGFYLCVGQGKAADTQYFGPGTRLTVL.

The rearrangement joins TRBV4-2 to TRBJ1-1; possibly TRBD1 for D (5 bases). CDR1 LGHNA and CDR2 YNFKEQ come from the germline V gene. This CDR3 has 15 amino acids. Trimming left V 3 bases short and J 1 base short, with 12 bases between. This CDR3 is CASSQVTEQNTEAFF. CDR3 coding DNA: TGTGCCAGCAGCCAGGTGACAGAACAGAACACTGAAGCTTTCTTT.

This chain uses TRBV5-1 with TRBJ1-6; TRBD1 matches 7 bases. CDR1 and CDR2 (germline): SGHRS, YFSETQ. V shed 0 bases, J shed 11 bases, and the junction held 11 bases outside the gene matches. This CDR3 region has 16 residues. Here the CDR3 DNA reads TGCGCCAGCAGCTTGGGCATGGGGGACAGCGTTCCACCCCTCCACTTT. Translating it yields CASSLGMGDSVPPLHF.

The rearrangement links TRBV14 to TRBJ2-1; 8 bases agree with TRBD2. Trimming at V came to 1 base and at J to 6 bases, leaving 2 bases not matched to a gene. This CDR3 is 14 amino acids long. Germline V gives CDR1 SGHDN, CDR2 FVKESK. The CDR3 loop reads CASSQASGSNEQFF. CDR3 DNA: TGTGCCAGCAGCCAAGCAAGCGGGAGCAATGAGCAGTTCTTC.

The V gene is TRBV27, the J gene TRBJ1-3; 7 positions agree with TRBD1. V lost 0 bases, J lost 3 bases, and 2 bases stayed unmatched. The CDR3 loop spans 15 amino acids. Germline V gives CDR1 MNHEY, CDR2 SMNVEV (reference sequence). The CDR3 coding sequence is TGTGCCAGCAGTTTATCAGGGACAGATGGAAACACCATATATTTT. The encoded protein is CASSLSGTDGNTIYF.

Details on this clone: Other nucleotide sequences from this sample produce the same CDR3. The J gene is TRBJ1-2, the V gene TRBV9, with D perhaps matching TRBD1 (5 bases). The V and J ends lost 0 bases and 2 bases respectively, with 11 bases between them. CDR1 is SGDLS, CDR2 YYNGEE, per germline. The CDR3 runs 15 residues. CDR3 sequence: CASSVEAGGNYGYTF. In nucleotides, the CDR3 is TGTGCCAGCAGCGTAGAGGCGGGGGGGAACTATGGCTACACCTTC.

CDR3 sequence: CASSLRGGFKDSNQPQHF. CDR3 bases: TGTGCCAGCAGCTTACGAGGGGGTTTTAAAGATAGCAATCAGCCCCAGCATTTT. V usage is TRBV7-2 and J usage is TRBJ1-5; possibly TRBD1 for D (6 bases). This CDR3 is 18 amino acids long. From germline, CDR1 is SGHTA and CDR2 FQGNSA. Trimming cost V 2 bases and J 0 bases, with 17 bases left between them.

This clone was recorded only once. The chain carries TRBV6-5 and TRBJ1-2; D perhaps matches TRBD1 (5 bases). Trimming pared 5 bases from V and 7 bases from J, leaving 17 bases between. CDR1 is MNHEY, CDR2 SVGAGI, per germline. The CDR3 spans 14 residues. The CDR3 nucleotides read TGTGCCAGCAGTATTGAGGAGGGGTGGAGTGGCTACACCTTC. Translating it yields CASSIEEGWSGYTF.